This T cell receptor (beta chain) was sequenced during a study of vaccination and CD4 T cells after COVID-19 (dated by TCRdb to between 2020 and 2023). At the level of the whole study: Every convalescent patient had a positive nasal swab PCR test for SARS-CoV-2, with mild disease in several patients and severe disease in one. In the convalescent cohort there were six males and four females, among whom were two Hispanic individuals, seven Caucasians, two Asians and one multiracial person. Each participant got two doses of either the Pfizer-BioNTech BNT162b2 vaccine (n=8) or the Moderna mRNA-1273 vaccine (n=2). Post-COVID blood samples were collected from convalescent patients a median of around 100 days after diagnosis, with a range of roughly 30 to 161 days. Post-vaccine blood samples were collected a median of approximately 68 days after the second vaccine dose, ranging from about 13 to 241 days. The cultures were stimulated with overlapping spike peptide pools from SARS-CoV-2 and from the common cold coronaviruses HCoV-NL63, HCoV-OC43 and HCoV-229E. Control cultures received a CEFX viral epitope pool as the positive control, an HIV-1 Nef peptide pool as the negative control, or no peptide. In under 13 COVID-19 convalescent patients and a few infection-naive healthy vaccine recipients, researchers compared the spike-specific CD4+ TCR repertoire from before mRNA vaccination with the repertoire from after. The research as a whole found: In convalescent patients, a median roughly 88% of post-vaccine SARS-CoV-2-reactive clones were detected only after vaccination, suggesting vaccine-specific priming. Of the vaccine-specific clones in convalescent patients, 304 of 307, or nearly all, reacted only to SARS-CoV-2 spike and did not cross-react with common cold coronaviruses. An increase in the median number of SARS-CoV-2-reactive clonotypes from around 20 after infection to a few dozen after vaccination was observed, but the change was not found to be significant. The number of convalescent patients in the study was relatively small, and the study did not examine early timepoints following natural infection.

The sample's treatment or condition label is to be understood as: roughly 11-day PBMC culture with coronavirus spike peptide pools or control peptides (ViraFEST assay). The ViraFEST assay, used in the study, expanded antigen-specific T cells with peptide pools and then identified the expanded clonotypes through TCR sequencing. Positive SARS-CoV-2 PCR tests in the convalescent patients dated from March to December 2020, before Alpha, Beta and Delta variants emerged in the United States. PBMCs were cultured at about 2 million per well in IMDM supplemented with around 5% human AB serum and 8 to 10 IU/ml IL-2, with around 10 ug/ml peptide pools added. On days 3 and 7, half of the culture medium was replaced with fresh IL-2-containing medium. After roughly nine days of culture, CD4+ T cells were isolated by negative selection using the EasySep CD4+ T cell isolation kit. PBMCs were separated from whole blood using Ficoll-Paque Plus gradient centrifugation and then either used fresh or cryopreserved at -140C. In general, triplicate wells were set up for every culture condition.

The library was prepared using PCR. DNA from cultured CD4+ T cells was subjected to TCR sequencing with the Oncomine TCR Beta short-read assay at the Johns Hopkins FTIC core. Genomic DNA was extracted from the cultured CD4+ T cells with the QIAamp micro DNA kit. The Oncomine TCR Beta libraries from cultured CD4+ T cells were pooled using unique dual indexes and then sequenced on an Illumina iSeq 100. Per the original workflow: Non-productive sequences were removed, and CDR3s that did not start with C, did not end with F or W, or were shorter than 7 amino acids were discarded. Antigen-specific clonotypes were identified using the MANAFEST web application through comparison of peptide-stimulated wells with reference and other culture wells. An FDR below 0.05, an odds ratio above 5, and a productive frequency above 0.1% in at least two of three replicate wells were required for clones to be considered positive. A clonotype was classed as cross-reactive if the clonotype showed significant expansion both in SARS-CoV-2 spike wells and in at least one common cold coronavirus spike condition. CDR3 homology was assessed with Levenshtein distances (stringdist) and unrooted phylogenetic trees (ape) in R version 3.6.1. The public reads were reprocessed in TCRdb via fastp at Q25 and MiXCR, keeping in-frame beta chains. Rows with one shared CDR3 protein collapse into an entry with the most common genes and DNA. It is TCRdb's table, rather than the study itself, that gives the V and J calls and clone size. The sample table lists 15,000 to 20,000 distinct CDR3 sequences, 30% to 45% of them with a count of one. Approximately 14% of the sample comes from the top ten.

The CDR3, cysteine through phenylalanine, is 16 amino acids long. The retained sequence is limited to the CDR3, 48 bases, with the frame set at the first base. V drops 5 bases and J drops 0 bases, leaving 16 bases in between. The germline V gene specifies MNHNS as CDR1 and SASEGT as CDR2. A word on this clonotype: Its antigen is not yet known. A clone one base away is much larger, so this may be a read error.

The source of this sequence is a human donor with COVID-19. Recombination connected TRBV6-1 to TRBJ1-2; the D gene assignment is ambiguous. The sequenced material came from cultured CD4+ T cells from blood. The CDR3: CASSHRRGTANYGYTF. The DNA sequence is given as TGTGCCAGCAGTCACCGCCGGGGTACGGCTAACTATGGCTACACCTTC.